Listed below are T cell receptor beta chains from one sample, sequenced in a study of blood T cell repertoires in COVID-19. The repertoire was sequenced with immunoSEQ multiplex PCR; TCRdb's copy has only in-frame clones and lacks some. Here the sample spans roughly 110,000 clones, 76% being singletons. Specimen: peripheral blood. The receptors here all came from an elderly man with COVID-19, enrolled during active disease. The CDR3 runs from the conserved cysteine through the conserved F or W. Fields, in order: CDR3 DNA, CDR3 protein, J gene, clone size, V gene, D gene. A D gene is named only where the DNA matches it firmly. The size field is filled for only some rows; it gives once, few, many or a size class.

DNA: TGTGCCAGCAGCTTTGGCGGGACCACCCACGGGGAGCTGTTTTTT
CDR3: CASSFGGTTHGELFF
J: TRBJ2-2
size: NA
V: TRBV7-3
D: NA

DNA: TGTGCCAGCACAACTGGACAGGGTAATCAGCCCCAGCATTTT
CDR3: CASTTGQGNQPQHF
J: TRBJ1-5
size: NA
V: TRBV28
D: TRBD1

DNA: TGTGCCAGCAGTCCCCATCAGGGAGGGGGAGCTTTCTTT
CDR3: CASSPHQGGGAFF
J: TRBJ1-1
size: NA
V: TRBV27
D: NA

DNA: TGTGCCAGCTCACCCCAGGGGTATGGAAATTCACCCCTCCACTTT
CDR3: CASSPQGYGNSPLHF
J: TRBJ1-6
size: NA
V: TRBV18
D: NA

DNA: TGTGCCAGTGGTTCCGGGACAGGGGCCACTGAAGCTTTCTTT
CDR3: CASGSGTGATEAFF
J: TRBJ1-1
size: NA
V: TRBV19
D: TRBD1

DNA: TGTGCCAGCAGCTTACAGGGCGACAACACCGGGGAGCTGTTTTTT
CDR3: CASSLQGDNTGELFF
J: TRBJ2-2
size: once
V: TRBV7-2
D: NA

DNA: TGTGCCAGCAGCGTGACTATCGGAAGAGCAGATACGCAGTATTTT
CDR3: CASSVTIGRADTQYF
J: TRBJ2-3
size: once
V: TRBV9
D: NA

DNA: TGTGCCAGCAGTGAAATGGGGAGGGGGTCTGAAGCTTTCTTT
CDR3: CASSEMGRGSEAFF
J: TRBJ1-1
size: NA
V: TRBV25-1
D: NA

DNA: TGCAGCGGATCAGGGGCCAGCGAGCAGTACTTC
CDR3: CSGSGASEQYF
J: TRBJ2-7
size: NA
V: TRBV20-1
D: NA

DNA: TGTGCCAGCAGTCTACGACAGGGGGCCGGGTATGGCTACACCTTC
CDR3: CASSLRQGAGYGYTF
J: TRBJ1-2
size: once
V: TRBV27
D: TRBD1

DNA: TGTGCCAGCAGTCCCGGAGGGGAAAATGAGCAGTTCTTC
CDR3: CASSPGGENEQFF
J: TRBJ2-1
size: NA
V: TRBV28
D: NA

DNA: TGTGCCAGCAGCTTAATCGGCCCCGAGGGGTTCTTC
CDR3: CASSLIGPEGFF
J: TRBJ2-1
size: few
V: TRBV7-9
D: NA

DNA: TGTGCCAGCAGCCCCCGCCGGACTAGCGGCAATGAGCAGTTCTTC
CDR3: CASSPRRTSGNEQFF
J: TRBJ2-1
size: NA
V: TRBV3-1/TRBV3-2
D: TRBD2

DNA: TGTGCCACCGCGCTAGCGGGGGGTTACAATGAGCAGTTCTTC
CDR3: CATALAGGYNEQFF
J: TRBJ2-1
size: NA
V: TRBV24-1
D: TRBD2

DNA: TGTGCCAGCAGTGAACGGGACAGGGGATCCGAAATTTTACAGCCCCAGCATTTT
CDR3: CASSERDRGSEILQPQHF
J: TRBJ1-5
size: NA
V: TRBV2
D: TRBD1

DNA: TGTGCCAGTAGTACCGGCACGGGACTAGCAAGTGATGAGCAGTTCTTC
CDR3: CASSTGTGLASDEQFF
J: TRBJ2-1
size: NA
V: TRBV19
D: TRBD2

DNA: TGTGCCACCAGTGGTCCGGGGTTAGGCGAGCAGTACTTC
CDR3: CATSGPGLGEQYF
J: TRBJ2-7
size: NA
V: TRBV24-1
D: NA

DNA: TGTGCCAGCAGTGAAGCCTTCCCGCGGGTGAGTCAAGAGACCCAGTACTTC
CDR3: CASSEAFPRVSQETQYF
J: TRBJ2-5
size: NA
V: TRBV6-1
D: NA

DNA: TGTGCCAGCAGCCTCAGGGGGCTCGACACTGAAGCTTTCTTT
CDR3: CASSLRGLDTEAFF
J: TRBJ1-1
size: NA
V: TRBV5-6
D: TRBD1

DNA: TGTGCCAGTACCCCGGACAGGGCTATGGGGGGCAATCAGCCCCAGCATTTT
CDR3: CASTPDRAMGGNQPQHF
J: TRBJ1-5
size: few
V: TRBV19
D: TRBD1

DNA: TGTGCCAGCAGCTCCCAGGGACTTGGCTACACCTTC
CDR3: CASSSQGLGYTF
J: TRBJ1-2
size: NA
V: TRBV7-2
D: NA

DNA: TGTGCCAGCAGTTATCTTCTAGCGGCGAGCTCCTACAATGAGCAGTTCTTC
CDR3: CASSYLLAASSYNEQFF
J: TRBJ2-1
size: NA
V: TRBV6-2/TRBV6-3
D: TRBD2